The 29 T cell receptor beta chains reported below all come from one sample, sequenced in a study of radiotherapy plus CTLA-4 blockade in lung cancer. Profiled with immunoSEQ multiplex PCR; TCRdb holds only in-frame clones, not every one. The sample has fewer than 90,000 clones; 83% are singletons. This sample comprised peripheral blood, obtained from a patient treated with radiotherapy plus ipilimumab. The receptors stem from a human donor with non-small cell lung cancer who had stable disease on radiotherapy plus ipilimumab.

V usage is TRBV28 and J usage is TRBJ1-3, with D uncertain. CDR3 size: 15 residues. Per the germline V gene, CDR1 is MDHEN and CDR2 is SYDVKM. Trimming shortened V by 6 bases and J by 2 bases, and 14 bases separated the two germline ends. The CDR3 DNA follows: TGTGCCAGCAGACCCCCCCCAGGCCCTGGAAACACCATATATTTT. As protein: CASRPPPGPGNTIYF.

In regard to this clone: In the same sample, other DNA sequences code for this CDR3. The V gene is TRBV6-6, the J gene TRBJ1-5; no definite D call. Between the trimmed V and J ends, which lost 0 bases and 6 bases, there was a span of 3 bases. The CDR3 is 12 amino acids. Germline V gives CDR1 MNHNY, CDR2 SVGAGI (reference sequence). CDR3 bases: TGTGCCAGCAGTTACTCGTCTCAGCCCCAGCATTTT. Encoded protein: CASSYSSQPQHF.

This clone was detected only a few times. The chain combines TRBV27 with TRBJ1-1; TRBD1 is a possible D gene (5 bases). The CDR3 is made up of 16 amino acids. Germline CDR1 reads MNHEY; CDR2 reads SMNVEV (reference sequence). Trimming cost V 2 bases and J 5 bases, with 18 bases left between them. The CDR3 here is CASSLPGRGRGTEAFF. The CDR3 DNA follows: TGTGCCAGCAGTTTACCGGGCCGGGGCCGGGGGACTGAAGCTTTCTTT.

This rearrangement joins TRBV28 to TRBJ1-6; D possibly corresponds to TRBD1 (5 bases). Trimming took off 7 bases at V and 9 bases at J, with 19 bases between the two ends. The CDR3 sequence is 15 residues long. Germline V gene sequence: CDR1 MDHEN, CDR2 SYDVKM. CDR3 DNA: TGTGCCAGCATCAAAGGGACCTTCGGACGTTCACCCCTCCACTTT. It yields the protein CASIKGTFGRSPLHF. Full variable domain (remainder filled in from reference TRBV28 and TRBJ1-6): DVKVTQSSRYLVKRTGEKVFLECVQDMDHENMFWYRQDPGLGLRLIYFSYDVKMKEKGDIPEGYSVSREKKERFSLILESASTNQTSMYLCASIKGTFGRSPLHFGNGTRLTVT.

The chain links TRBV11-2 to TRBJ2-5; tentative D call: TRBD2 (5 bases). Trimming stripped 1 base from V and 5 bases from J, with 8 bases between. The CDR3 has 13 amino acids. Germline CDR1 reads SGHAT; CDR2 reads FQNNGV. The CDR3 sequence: CASSLAGVETQYF. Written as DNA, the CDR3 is TGTGCCAGCAGCTTAGCCGGGGTCGAGACCCAGTACTTC.

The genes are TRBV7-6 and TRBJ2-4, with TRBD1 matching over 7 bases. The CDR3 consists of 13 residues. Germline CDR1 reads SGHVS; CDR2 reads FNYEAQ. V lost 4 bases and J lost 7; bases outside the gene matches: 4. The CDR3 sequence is CASSSLTGNIQYF. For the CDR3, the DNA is TGTGCCAGCAGCTCCCTGACAGGGAACATTCAGTACTTC.

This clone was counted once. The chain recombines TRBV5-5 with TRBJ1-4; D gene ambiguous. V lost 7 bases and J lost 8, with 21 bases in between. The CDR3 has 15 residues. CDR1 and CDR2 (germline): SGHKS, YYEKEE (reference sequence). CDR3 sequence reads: CASGTRLTDLEKLFF. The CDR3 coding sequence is TGTGCCAGCGGCACCCGGTTAACGGACTTAGAAAAACTGTTTTTT.

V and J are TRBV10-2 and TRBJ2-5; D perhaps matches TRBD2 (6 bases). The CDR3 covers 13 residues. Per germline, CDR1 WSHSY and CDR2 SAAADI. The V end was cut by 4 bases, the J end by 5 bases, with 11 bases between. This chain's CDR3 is CASSATGVETQYF. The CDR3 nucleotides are TGCGCCAGCAGTGCCACGGGGGTGGAGACCCAGTACTTC.

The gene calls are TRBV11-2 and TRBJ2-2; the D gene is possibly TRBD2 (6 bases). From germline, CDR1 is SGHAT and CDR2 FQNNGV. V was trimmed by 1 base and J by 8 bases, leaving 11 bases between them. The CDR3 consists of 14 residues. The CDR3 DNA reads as TGTGCCAGCAGCTTAGTGGCTAGCGAAGGGGAGCTGTTTTTT. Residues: CASSLVASEGELFF.

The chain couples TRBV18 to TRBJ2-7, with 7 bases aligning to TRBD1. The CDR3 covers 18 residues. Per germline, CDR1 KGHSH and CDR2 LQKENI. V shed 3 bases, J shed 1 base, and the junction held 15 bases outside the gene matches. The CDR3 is CASSPGSGQVQFSYEQYF. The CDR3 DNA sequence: TGTGCCAGCTCACCGGGATCCGGACAGGTACAATTTTCCTACGAGCAGTACTTC.

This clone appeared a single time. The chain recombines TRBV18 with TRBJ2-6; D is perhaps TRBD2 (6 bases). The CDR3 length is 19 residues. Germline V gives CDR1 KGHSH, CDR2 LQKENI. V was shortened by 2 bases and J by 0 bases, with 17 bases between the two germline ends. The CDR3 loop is CASSPVVKAGSSGANVLTF. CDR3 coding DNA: TGTGCCAGCTCACCAGTCGTGAAGGCCGGGAGCTCTGGGGCCAACGTCCTGACTTTC. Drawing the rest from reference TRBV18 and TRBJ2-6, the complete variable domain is NAGVMQNPRHLVRRRGQEARLRCSPMKGHSHVYWYRQLPEEGLKFMVYLQKENIIDESGMPKERFSAEFPKEGPSILRIQQVVRGDSAAYFCASSPVVKAGSSGANVLTFGAGSRLTVL.

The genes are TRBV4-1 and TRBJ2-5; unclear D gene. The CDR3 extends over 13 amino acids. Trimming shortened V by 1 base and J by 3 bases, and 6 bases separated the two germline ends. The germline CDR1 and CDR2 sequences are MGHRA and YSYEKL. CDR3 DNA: TGCGCCAGCAGCCAAGGGCCCGAAGAGACCCAGTACTTC. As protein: CASSQGPEETQYF.

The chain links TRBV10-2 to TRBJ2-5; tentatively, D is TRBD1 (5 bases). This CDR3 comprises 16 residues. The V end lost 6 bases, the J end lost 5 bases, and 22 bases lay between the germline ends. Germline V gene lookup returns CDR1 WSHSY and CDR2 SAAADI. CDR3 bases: TGCGCCAGCAGGAGAACAGGCTCGGCGGCTGGGGAGACCCAGTACTTC. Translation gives CASRRTGSAAGETQYF.

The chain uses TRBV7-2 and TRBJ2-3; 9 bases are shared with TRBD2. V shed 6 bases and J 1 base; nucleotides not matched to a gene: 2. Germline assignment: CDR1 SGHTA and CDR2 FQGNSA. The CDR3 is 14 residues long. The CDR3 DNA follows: TGTGCCAGCAGTTCTAGCGGGGGCACAGATACGCAGTATTTT. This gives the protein CASSSSGGTDTQYF.

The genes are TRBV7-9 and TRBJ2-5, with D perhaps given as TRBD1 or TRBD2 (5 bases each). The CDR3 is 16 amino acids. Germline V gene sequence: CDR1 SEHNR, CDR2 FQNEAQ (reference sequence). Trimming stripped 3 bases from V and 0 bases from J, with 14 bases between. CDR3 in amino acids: CASSFSGTSYQETQYF. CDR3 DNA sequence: TGTGCCAGCAGCTTTTCCGGGACCTCTTACCAAGAGACCCAGTACTTC.

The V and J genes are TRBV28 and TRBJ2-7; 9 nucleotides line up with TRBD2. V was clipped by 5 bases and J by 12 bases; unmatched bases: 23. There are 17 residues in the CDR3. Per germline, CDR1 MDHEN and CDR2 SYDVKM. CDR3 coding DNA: TGTGCCAGCAGTCCCTATTTACTAGCGGGTAATCCTACGAGGCTGTACTTC. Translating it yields CASSPYLLAGNPTRLYF.

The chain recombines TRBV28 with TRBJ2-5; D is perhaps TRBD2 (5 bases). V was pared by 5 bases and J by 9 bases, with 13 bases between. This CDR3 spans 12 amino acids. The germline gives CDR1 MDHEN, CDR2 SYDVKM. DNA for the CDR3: TGTGCCAGCAGTGAGGGCCCCCGGGCCCAGTACTTC. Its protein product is CASSEGPRAQYF. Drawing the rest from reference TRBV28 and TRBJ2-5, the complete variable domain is DVKVTQSSRYLVKRTGEKVFLECVQDMDHENMFWYRQDPGLGLRLIYFSYDVKMKEKGDIPEGYSVSREKKERFSLILESASTNQTSMYLCASSEGPRAQYFGPGTRLLVL.

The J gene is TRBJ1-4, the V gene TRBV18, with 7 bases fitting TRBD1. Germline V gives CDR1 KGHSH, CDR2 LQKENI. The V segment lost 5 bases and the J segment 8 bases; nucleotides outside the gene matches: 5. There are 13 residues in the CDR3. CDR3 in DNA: TGTGCCAGCTCAGGACAGGCGGGCGAAAAACTGTTTTTT. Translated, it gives CASSGQAGEKLFF.

CDR3 sequence reads: CASSPPGLAESGGYTF. For the CDR3, the DNA is TGTGCCAGCAGCCCCCCAGGGCTTGCCGAGTCAGGGGGCTACACCTTC. V and J are TRBV7-9 and TRBJ1-2; a weak D match, TRBD1 (5 bases). Deletions cut 5 bases from V and 8 bases from J, with 24 bases between. Germline V CDR1 and CDR2: SEHNR, FQNEAQ (reference sequence). The CDR3 contains 16 residues.

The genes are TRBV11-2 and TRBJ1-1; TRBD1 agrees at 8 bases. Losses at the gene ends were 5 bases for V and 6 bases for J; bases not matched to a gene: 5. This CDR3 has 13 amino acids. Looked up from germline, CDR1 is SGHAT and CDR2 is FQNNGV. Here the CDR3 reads CASSTDRGAEAFF. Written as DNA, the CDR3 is TGTGCCAGCAGCACCGACAGGGGCGCTGAAGCTTTCTTT. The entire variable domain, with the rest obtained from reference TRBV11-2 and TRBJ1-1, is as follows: EAGVAQSPRYKIIEKRQSVAFWCNPISGHATLYWYQQILGQGPKLLIQFQNNGVVDDSQLPKDRFSAERLKGVDSTLKIQPAKLEDSAVYLCASSTDRGAEAFFGQGTRLTVV.

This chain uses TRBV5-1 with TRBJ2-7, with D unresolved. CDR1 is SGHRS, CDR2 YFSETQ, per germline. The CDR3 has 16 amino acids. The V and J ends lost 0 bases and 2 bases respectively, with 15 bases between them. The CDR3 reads CASSLEAASTPYEQYF. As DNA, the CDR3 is TGCGCCAGCAGCTTGGAGGCAGCCTCTACTCCCTACGAGCAGTACTTC.

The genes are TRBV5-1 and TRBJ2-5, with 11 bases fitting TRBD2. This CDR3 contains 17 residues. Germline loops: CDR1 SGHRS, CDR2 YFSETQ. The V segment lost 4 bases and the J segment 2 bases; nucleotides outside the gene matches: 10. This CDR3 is CASSRNRLAGGQETQYF. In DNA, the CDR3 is TGCGCCAGCAGCCGAAACCGTCTAGCGGGAGGACAAGAGACCCAGTACTTC.

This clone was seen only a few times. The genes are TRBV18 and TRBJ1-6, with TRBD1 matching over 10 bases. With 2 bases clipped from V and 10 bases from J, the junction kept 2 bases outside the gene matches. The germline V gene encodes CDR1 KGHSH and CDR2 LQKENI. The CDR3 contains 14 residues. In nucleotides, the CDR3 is TGTGCCAGCTCACCAGACAGGGGGCTATCACCCCTCCACTTT. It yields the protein CASSPDRGLSPLHF.

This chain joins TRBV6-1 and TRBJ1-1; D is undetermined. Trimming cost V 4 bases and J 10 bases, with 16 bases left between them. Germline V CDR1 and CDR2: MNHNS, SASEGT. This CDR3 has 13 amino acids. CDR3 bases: TGTGCCAGCAGTGGCATCAGTGGAGGTGGAGCTTTCTTT. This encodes CASSGISGGGAFF.

CDR3 amino acids: CASSQGLAEGGDTQYF. CDR3 nucleotide sequence: TGTGCCAGCAGCCAGGGCCTAGCGGAGGGGGGAGATACGCAGTATTTT. This chain connects TRBV4-2 to TRBJ2-3, with D possibly matching TRBD2 (7 bases). The CDR3 is made up of 16 amino acids. V was shortened by 3 bases and J by 5 bases, with 18 bases between the two germline ends. Germline CDR1 and CDR2: LGHNA and YNFKEQ.

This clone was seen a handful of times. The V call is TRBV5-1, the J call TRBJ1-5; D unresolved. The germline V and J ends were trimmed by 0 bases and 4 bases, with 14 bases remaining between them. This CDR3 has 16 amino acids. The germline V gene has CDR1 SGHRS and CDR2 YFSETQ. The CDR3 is CASSLDGGLENQPQHF. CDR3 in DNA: TGCGCCAGCAGCTTGGATGGAGGGTTGGAGAATCAGCCCCAGCATTTT.

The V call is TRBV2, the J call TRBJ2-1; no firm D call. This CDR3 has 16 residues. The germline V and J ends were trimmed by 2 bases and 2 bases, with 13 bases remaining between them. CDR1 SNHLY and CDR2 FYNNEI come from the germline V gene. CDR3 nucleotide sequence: TGTGCCAGCAGTGAAATAGGAGCAAGCCCCTACAATGAGCAGTTCTTC. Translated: CASSEIGASPYNEQFF. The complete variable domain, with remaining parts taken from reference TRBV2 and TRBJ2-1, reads EPEVTQTPSHQVTQMGQEVILRCVPISNHLYFYWYRQILGQKVEFLVSFYNNEISEKSEIFDDQFSVERPDGSNFTLKIRSTKLEDSAMYFCASSEIGASPYNEQFFGPGTRLTVL.

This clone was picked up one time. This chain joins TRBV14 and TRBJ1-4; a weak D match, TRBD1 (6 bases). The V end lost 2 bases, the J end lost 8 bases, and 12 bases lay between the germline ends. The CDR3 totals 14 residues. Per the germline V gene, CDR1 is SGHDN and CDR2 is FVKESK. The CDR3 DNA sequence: TGTGCCAGCAGCCAATCCAGGGGACTGGAAAAACTGTTTTTT. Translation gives CASSQSRGLEKLFF.

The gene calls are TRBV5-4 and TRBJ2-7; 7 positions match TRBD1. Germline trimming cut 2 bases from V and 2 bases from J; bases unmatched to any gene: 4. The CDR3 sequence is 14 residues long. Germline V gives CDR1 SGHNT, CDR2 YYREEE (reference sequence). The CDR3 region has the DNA TGTGCCAGCAGCTTTCCGGGACAGCCCTACGAGCAGTACTTC. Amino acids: CASSFPGQPYEQYF.